This is a list of T cell receptor beta chains from one sample in a study of blood T cell repertoires in COVID-19. Method: immunoSEQ multiplex PCR; TCRdb's copy keeps in-frame clones and lacks some. The sample lists just under 95,000 clones, under 90% occurring once. What was sequenced was peripheral blood. The receptors were gathered from a human donor in a cohort sampled during active COVID-19. The CDR3 runs from the conserved cysteine through the conserved F or W. The D gene is left open where the match is weak. Size is omitted from some rows. Given values are once, few, many or a class for expanded clones.

D gene: .; V gene: TRBV20-1; J gene: TRBJ1-1; clone size: .; CDR3 DNA: TGCAGTGCTAGTGGAGGCCGGAACACTGAAGCTTTCTTT; CDR3 protein: CSASGGRNTEAFF
D gene: .; V gene: TRBV25-1; J gene: TRBJ1-4; clone size: .; CDR3 DNA: TGTGCCAGGACACATCCTTCTGACAGGCTGAATGAAAAACTGTTTTTT; CDR3 protein: CARTHPSDRLNEKLFF
D gene: .; V gene: TRBV5-6; J gene: TRBJ2-5; clone size: .; CDR3 DNA: TGTGCCAGCAGCTTGTGGGGTCGGGGCCAAGAGACCCAGTACTTC; CDR3 protein: CASSLWGRGQETQYF
D gene: TRBD2; V gene: TRBV24-1; J gene: TRBJ2-3; clone size: once; CDR3 DNA: TGTGCCACCAGTGTCCCGGGACTAGCGGGAGGAGATACGCAGTATTTT; CDR3 protein: CATSVPGLAGGDTQYF
D gene: TRBD2; V gene: TRBV28; J gene: TRBJ2-1; clone size: .; CDR3 DNA: TGTGCCAGCAGTTTATTTTTGGGGGGGGATATGGGAAATGAGCAGTTCTTC; CDR3 protein: CASSLFLGGDMGNEQFF
D gene: TRBD1; V gene: TRBV28; J gene: TRBJ1-2; clone size: once; CDR3 DNA: TGTGCCACCCTGCCCGGGACAGGGGGCTACACCTTC; CDR3 protein: CATLPGTGGYTF
D gene: .; V gene: TRBV6-5; J gene: TRBJ1-2; clone size: .; CDR3 DNA: TGTGCCAGCAGTTACTCGGGAGGGAGCTATGGCTACACCTTC; CDR3 protein: CASSYSGGSYGYTF
D gene: .; V gene: TRBV5-4; J gene: TRBJ1-6; clone size: .; CDR3 DNA: TGTGCCAGCAGCTTAGCTCCTACAGGGAACCTCGATTCACCCCTCCACTTT; CDR3 protein: CASSLAPTGNLDSPLHF
D gene: .; V gene: TRBV5-4; J gene: TRBJ2-2; clone size: .; CDR3 DNA: TGTGCCAGCAGCCTCGGACAGAACACCGGGGAGCTGTTTTTT; CDR3 protein: CASSLGQNTGELFF
D gene: .; V gene: TRBV7-3; J gene: TRBJ2-7; clone size: .; CDR3 DNA: TGTGCCAGCAGCCCGGGGACTGGCTCCTACGAGCAGTACTTC; CDR3 protein: CASSPGTGSYEQYF
D gene: .; V gene: TRBV5-1; J gene: TRBJ2-7; clone size: once; CDR3 DNA: TGCGCCAGCAGTCCGGCCAGCGGCCAAACCTACGAGCAGTACTTC; CDR3 protein: CASSPASGQTYEQYF
D gene: TRBD1; V gene: TRBV19; J gene: TRBJ1-5; clone size: .; CDR3 DNA: TGTGCCAGTAGTAGACGACAGGGGTCTAGCAATCAGCCCCAGCATTTT; CDR3 protein: CASSRRQGSSNQPQHF
D gene: TRBD1; V gene: TRBV9; J gene: TRBJ2-2; clone size: once; CDR3 DNA: TGTGCCAGCAGCCCCCTCCAGGGGGCGCTCACCGGGGAGCTGTTTTTT; CDR3 protein: CASSPLQGALTGELFF
D gene: .; V gene: TRBV28; J gene: TRBJ1-1; clone size: .; CDR3 DNA: TGTGCCAGCAGTTTTCGACTGATGAACACTGAAGCTTTCTTT; CDR3 protein: CASSFRLMNTEAFF
D gene: TRBD1; V gene: TRBV27; J gene: TRBJ1-4; clone size: .; CDR3 DNA: TGTGCCAGCAGAAAGGACAGGGGGCCCCGAGGAGAAAAACTGTTTTTT; CDR3 protein: CASRKDRGPRGEKLFF
D gene: TRBD1; V gene: TRBV5-1; J gene: TRBJ1-1; clone size: .; CDR3 DNA: TGCGCCAGCAGCCCCTCGGGACAGCCGAACACTGAAGCTTTCTTT; CDR3 protein: CASSPSGQPNTEAFF
D gene: .; V gene: TRBV30; J gene: TRBJ1-6; clone size: .; CDR3 DNA: TGTGCCTGGAGTGGTACAGGGTATAATTCACCCCTCCACTTT; CDR3 protein: CAWSGTGYNSPLHF
D gene: TRBD1; V gene: TRBV29-1; J gene: TRBJ1-2; clone size: .; CDR3 DNA: TGCAGCGTTCCAGGGGGAAACTATGGCTACACCTTC; CDR3 protein: CSVPGGNYGYTF
D gene: .; V gene: TRBV12-3/TRBV12-4; J gene: TRBJ1-2; clone size: .; CDR3 DNA: TGTGCCAGCAGTTTATCTGGGAGGTATGGCTACACCTTC; CDR3 protein: CASSLSGRYGYTF
D gene: .; V gene: TRBV27; J gene: TRBJ2-7; clone size: .; CDR3 DNA: TGTGCCAGCAGCCAAACCTTAGCGGCTTCCTACGAGCAGTACTTC; CDR3 protein: CASSQTLAASYEQYF
D gene: .; V gene: TRBV28; J gene: TRBJ1-2; clone size: .; CDR3 DNA: TGTGCCAGCCGCCCGGGAGTGAGTGGCTACACCTTC; CDR3 protein: CASRPGVSGYTF
D gene: .; V gene: TRBV9; J gene: TRBJ2-6; clone size: .; CDR3 DNA: TGTGCCAGCAGCGCAGGCTCCTCTGGGGCCAACGTCCTGACTTTC; CDR3 protein: CASSAGSSGANVLTF
D gene: .; V gene: TRBV10-1; J gene: TRBJ2-2; clone size: .; CDR3 DNA: TGCGCCAGCAGTCGGGGAAGTTCCGGGGAGCTGTTTTTT; CDR3 protein: CASSRGSSGELFF
D gene: .; V gene: TRBV6-1; J gene: TRBJ1-4; clone size: .; CDR3 DNA: TGTGCCAGCAGTGAAGCGCTAAGGAGCCGGTCAACTAATGAAAAACTGTTTTTT; CDR3 protein: CASSEALRSRSTNEKLFF
D gene: .; V gene: TRBV10-3; J gene: TRBJ2-7; clone size: .; CDR3 DNA: TGTGCCACCGGATCTGGGCTCTACGAGCAGTACTTC; CDR3 protein: CATGSGLYEQYF
D gene: .; V gene: TRBV12-3/TRBV12-4; J gene: TRBJ2-3; clone size: .; CDR3 DNA: TGTGCCAGCAGGCGCGACCTAGCAGATACGCAGTATTTT; CDR3 protein: CASRRDLADTQYF
D gene: .; V gene: TRBV7-8; J gene: TRBJ1-6; clone size: .; CDR3 DNA: TGTGCCAGCAGCTCTAGCCCAAATTCACCCCTCCACTTT; CDR3 protein: CASSSSPNSPLHF
D gene: .; V gene: TRBV14; J gene: TRBJ1-2; clone size: .; CDR3 DNA: TGTGCCAGCAGCCAAGTCAACAAGATATATGGCTACACCTTC; CDR3 protein: CASSQVNKIYGYTF
D gene: TRBD2; V gene: TRBV4-2; J gene: TRBJ2-7; clone size: few; CDR3 DNA: TGTGCCAGCAGCCCGGGACTAGCGGGAGGGACCTACGAGCAGTACTTC; CDR3 protein: CASSPGLAGGTYEQYF
D gene: TRBD1; V gene: TRBV7-8; J gene: TRBJ1-5; clone size: .; CDR3 DNA: TGTGCCAGCAGCTTAGCCGGGACAGTCGATCAGCCCCAGCATTTT; CDR3 protein: CASSLAGTVDQPQHF
D gene: TRBD2; V gene: TRBV9; J gene: TRBJ2-3; clone size: .; CDR3 DNA: TGTGCCAGCAGCCTTGGACTAGCGGGTACAGATACGCAGTATTTT; CDR3 protein: CASSLGLAGTDTQYF
D gene: .; V gene: TRBV5-1; J gene: TRBJ2-3; clone size: .; CDR3 DNA: TGCGCCAGCAGCTTGGGTACTTTAAGCGATGATACGCAGTATTTT; CDR3 protein: CASSLGTLSDDTQYF
D gene: TRBD1; V gene: TRBV18; J gene: TRBJ1-5; clone size: .; CDR3 DNA: TGTGCCAGCTCACCCGGAGGGGGCGGCGATCAGCCCCAGCATTTT; CDR3 protein: CASSPGGGGDQPQHF
D gene: .; V gene: TRBV5-1; J gene: TRBJ1-1; clone size: .; CDR3 DNA: TGCGCCAGCAGCCCCAGAGAGGTAAACACTGAAGCTTTCTTT; CDR3 protein: CASSPREVNTEAFF
D gene: TRBD2; V gene: TRBV7-9; J gene: TRBJ2-7; clone size: .; CDR3 DNA: TGTGCCAGCAGCTTAGAGCGGGGTTCTGGCAGATTCAACGAGCAGTACTTC; CDR3 protein: CASSLERGSGRFNEQYF
D gene: TRBD2; V gene: TRBV7-8; J gene: TRBJ2-5; clone size: .; CDR3 DNA: TGTGCCAGCAGCTTCTCTCTCCCTAGCGGGGGGGGGACCCAGTACTTC; CDR3 protein: CASSFSLPSGGGTQYF
D gene: .; V gene: TRBV5-4; J gene: TRBJ2-7; clone size: once; CDR3 DNA: TGTGCCAGCAGCTTGGAACGGGACTCCTACGAGCAGTACTTC; CDR3 protein: CASSLERDSYEQYF
D gene: .; V gene: TRBV5-1; J gene: TRBJ2-7; clone size: few; CDR3 DNA: TGCGCCAGCAGCCGTAGGACACCGCCAGGTGATGAGCAGTACTTC; CDR3 protein: CASSRRTPPGDEQYF
D gene: TRBD2; V gene: TRBV5-1; J gene: TRBJ2-7; clone size: few; CDR3 DNA: TGCGCCAGCAGCCGGACTAGCGACCACGAGCAGTACTTC; CDR3 protein: CASSRTSDHEQYF
D gene: .; V gene: TRBV6-5; J gene: TRBJ1-4; clone size: many; CDR3 DNA: TGTGCCAGCAGTTACTCCGGGGGAGGAAAACTGTTTTTT; CDR3 protein: CASSYSGGGKLFF
D gene: .; V gene: TRBV27; J gene: TRBJ2-7; clone size: .; CDR3 DNA: TGTGCCAGCAGTGCATTTCAAGGAGGGCCCTACGAGCAGTACTTC; CDR3 protein: CASSAFQGGPYEQYF
D gene: .; V gene: TRBV15; J gene: TRBJ1-5; clone size: .; CDR3 DNA: TGTGCCACCCAGGGCACGGGTAATCAGCCCCAGCATTTT; CDR3 protein: CATQGTGNQPQHF